Below are 9 T cell receptor beta chains sequenced from a single sample in a study of blood T cell repertoires in COVID-19. Profiling relied on immunoSEQ multiplex PCR, and the TCRdb table lists in-frame clones only, not all of them. This sample has 300,000 to 450,000 clones; about 89% occur once, and the top ten carry 2.5% to 3.5%. The sequencing input was peripheral blood. Receptor source: a woman aged 25 to 39 with COVID-19, enrolled during active disease.

This chain uses TRBV18 with TRBJ1-2; D perhaps matches TRBD1 (5 bases). Trimming shortened V by 1 base and J by 2 bases, and 14 bases separated the two germline ends. This CDR3 region has 16 residues. The V gene's germline CDR1 is KGHSH and CDR2 LQKENI. DNA for the CDR3: TGTGCCAGCTCACCACAATTAAGCAGGGAAAACTATGGCTACACCTTC. Translated, it gives CASSPQLSRENYGYTF.

The genes are TRBV28 and TRBJ2-5; the match to TRBD1 covers 9 bases. V shed 6 bases, J shed 4 bases, and the junction held 15 bases outside the gene matches. This CDR3 has 17 residues. From germline, CDR1 is MDHEN and CDR2 SYDVKM. CDR3 region: CASRLRKTTGGRETQYF. The CDR3 region has the DNA TGTGCCAGCAGACTTCGGAAAACAACAGGGGGCCGAGAGACCCAGTACTTC. Using reference TRBV28 and TRBJ2-5 for the parts outside the CDR3, the full variable domain is DVKVTQSSRYLVKRTGEKVFLECVQDMDHENMFWYRQDPGLGLRLIYFSYDVKMKEKGDIPEGYSVSREKKERFSLILESASTNQTSMYLCASRLRKTTGGRETQYFGPGTRLLVL.

The rearrangement uses TRBV27 and TRBJ1-6; D is uncertain. Germline V gene lookup returns CDR1 MNHEY and CDR2 SMNVEV (reference sequence). CDR3 size: 18 residues. Trimming left V 6 bases short and J 8 bases short, with 26 bases between. The CDR3 DNA is TGTGCCAGCAGATTCGGGATCCCGGGAACCCTTAGGCATTCACCCCTCCACTTT. Amino acid sequence: CASRFGIPGTLRHSPLHF.

The genes are TRBV4-3 and TRBJ1-1; D not resolved. CDR3 length: 14 amino acids. V gave up 1 base and J gave up 4 bases, with 10 bases separating them. CDR1 LGHNA and CDR2 YSLEER come from the germline V gene. The CDR3 DNA reads TGCGCCAGCAGCCAAGCTTGGTCGGGCACTGAAGCTTTCTTT. This translates into CASSQAWSGTEAFF.

Only a few counts were recorded for this clone. The chain recombines TRBV6-5 with TRBJ1-6; a weak D match, TRBD1 (5 bases). The germline V gene encodes CDR1 MNHEY and CDR2 SVGAGI. V was clipped by 5 bases and J by 10 bases, with 12 bases between them. CDR3 length equals 13 residues. The CDR3 bases are TGTGCCAGCAGTCCTAGACAGAACTCACCCCTCCACTTT. Translating gives CASSPRQNSPLHF.

The rearrangement links TRBV10-1 to TRBJ2-2; TRBD1 agrees at 12 bases. Germline trimming cut 3 bases from V and 4 bases from J; bases unmatched to any gene: 15. The CDR3 has 20 amino acids. CDR1 and CDR2 from the germline V gene are WNHNN and SYGVQD (reference sequence). CDR3: CASSDFGTGGFFRSTGELFF. CDR3 DNA sequence: TGCGCCAGCAGTGACTTCGGGACAGGGGGCTTTTTTCGTAGCACCGGGGAGCTGTTTTTT.

The chain carries TRBV29-1 and TRBJ2-7; TRBD1 matches 8 bases. Germline CDR1 reads SQVTM; CDR2 reads ANQGSEA. With V trimmed by 6 bases and J by 4 bases, 11 bases remained unmatched. The CDR3 is made up of 14 amino acids. CDR3: CSVRPGTGRYEQYF. CDR3 in DNA: TGCAGCGTCCGCCCCGGGACAGGACGATACGAGCAGTACTTC.

This chain connects TRBV19 to TRBJ2-3; 7 positions agree with TRBD2. The germline V gene has CDR1 LNHDA and CDR2 SQIVND (reference sequence). V was pared by 7 bases and J by 3 bases, with 7 bases of the junction left unmatched. The CDR3 spans 14 residues. CDR3 coding DNA: TGTGCCAGTATGGGCAGCGGGGCGACAGATACGCAGTATTTT. It encodes CASMGSGATDTQYF.

This clone was recorded only once. The chain couples TRBV10-3 to TRBJ1-2; possibly TRBD1 for D (5 bases). Trimming removed 3 bases at V and 6 bases at J, with 14 bases between. The CDR3 has 14 amino acids. The germline gives CDR1 ENHRY, CDR2 SYGVKD. Here the CDR3 reads CAISDNRLRDGYTF. CDR3 coding DNA: TGTGCCATCAGTGATAACAGGCTTCGGGATGGCTACACCTTC.